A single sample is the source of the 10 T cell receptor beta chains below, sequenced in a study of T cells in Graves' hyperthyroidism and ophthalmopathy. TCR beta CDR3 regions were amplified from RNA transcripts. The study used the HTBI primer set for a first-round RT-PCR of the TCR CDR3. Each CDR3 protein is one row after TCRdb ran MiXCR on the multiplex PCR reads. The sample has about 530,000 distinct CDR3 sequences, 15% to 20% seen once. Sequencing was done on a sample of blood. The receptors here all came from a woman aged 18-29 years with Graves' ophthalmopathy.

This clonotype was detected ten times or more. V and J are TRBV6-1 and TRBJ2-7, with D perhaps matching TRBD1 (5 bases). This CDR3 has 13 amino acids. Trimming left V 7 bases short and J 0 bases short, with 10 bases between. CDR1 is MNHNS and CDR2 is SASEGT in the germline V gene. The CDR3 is CASKVTGSYEQYF. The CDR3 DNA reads TGTGCCAGCAAGGTCACAGGCTCCTACGAGCAGTACTTC.

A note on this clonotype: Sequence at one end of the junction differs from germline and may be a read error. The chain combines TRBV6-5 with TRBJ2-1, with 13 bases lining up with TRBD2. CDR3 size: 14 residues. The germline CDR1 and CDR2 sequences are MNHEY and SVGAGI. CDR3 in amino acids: CASTLLAGGVEQSF. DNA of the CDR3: TGTGCCAGCACTCTACTAGCGGGAGGGGTTGAGCAGTCCTTC.

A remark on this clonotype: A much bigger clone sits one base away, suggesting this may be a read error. DNA for the CDR3: TGTGCCAGCAGCTTAGTAGGGACTAGCGACCCCTACGAGCAGTACTTC. Its translation is CASSLVGTSDPYEQYF. The chain has TRBV11-2 and TRBJ2-7, with 10 bases aligning to TRBD2. The CDR3 contains 16 residues. Germline V gene data show CDR1 as SGHAT and CDR2 as FQNNGV. V lost 1 base to trimming and J lost 2 bases; unmatched junction nucleotides: 5.

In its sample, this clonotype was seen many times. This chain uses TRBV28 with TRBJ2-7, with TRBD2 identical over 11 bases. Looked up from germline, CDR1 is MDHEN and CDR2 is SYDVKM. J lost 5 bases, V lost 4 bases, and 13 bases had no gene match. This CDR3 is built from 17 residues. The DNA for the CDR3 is TGTGCCAGCAGTTCCCCTATACTAGCGGGAGCGTTCGACGAGCAGTACTTC. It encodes CASSSPILAGAFDEQYF.

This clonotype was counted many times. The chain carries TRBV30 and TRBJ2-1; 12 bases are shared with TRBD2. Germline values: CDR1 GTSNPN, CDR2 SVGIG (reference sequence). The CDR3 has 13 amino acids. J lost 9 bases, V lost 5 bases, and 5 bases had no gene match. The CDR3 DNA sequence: TGTGCCTGGGAGACTAGCGGGGGACTTGAGCAGTTCTTC. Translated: CAWETSGGLEQFF.

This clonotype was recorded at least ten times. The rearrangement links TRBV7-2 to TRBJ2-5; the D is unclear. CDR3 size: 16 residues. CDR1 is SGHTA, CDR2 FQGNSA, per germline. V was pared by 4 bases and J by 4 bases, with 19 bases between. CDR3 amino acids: CASSSLGAWRTETQYF. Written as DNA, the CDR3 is TGTGCCAGCAGCTCCCTTGGTGCGTGGCGGACAGAGACCCAGTACTTC.

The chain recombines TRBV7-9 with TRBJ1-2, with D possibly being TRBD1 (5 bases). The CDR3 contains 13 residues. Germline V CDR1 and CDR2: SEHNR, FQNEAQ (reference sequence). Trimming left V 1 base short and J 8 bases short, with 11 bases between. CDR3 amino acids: CASSLEAGRGYTF. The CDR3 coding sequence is TGTGCCAGCAGCTTAGAGGCGGGGCGAGGCTACACCTTC.

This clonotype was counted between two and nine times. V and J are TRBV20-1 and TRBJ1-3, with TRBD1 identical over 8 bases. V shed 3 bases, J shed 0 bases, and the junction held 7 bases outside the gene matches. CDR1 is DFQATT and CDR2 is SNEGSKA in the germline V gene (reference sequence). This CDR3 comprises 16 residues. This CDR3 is CSARDRVESSGNTIYF. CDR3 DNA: TGCAGTGCTAGGGACAGGGTGGAGAGCTCTGGAAACACCATATATTTT.

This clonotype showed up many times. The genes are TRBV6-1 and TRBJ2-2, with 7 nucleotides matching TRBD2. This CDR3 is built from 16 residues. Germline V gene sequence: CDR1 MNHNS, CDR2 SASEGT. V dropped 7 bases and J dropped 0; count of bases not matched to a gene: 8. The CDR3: CASKRLAATNTGELFF. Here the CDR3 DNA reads TGTGCCAGCAAGCGTCTAGCGGCTACGAACACCGGGGAGCTGTTTTTT.

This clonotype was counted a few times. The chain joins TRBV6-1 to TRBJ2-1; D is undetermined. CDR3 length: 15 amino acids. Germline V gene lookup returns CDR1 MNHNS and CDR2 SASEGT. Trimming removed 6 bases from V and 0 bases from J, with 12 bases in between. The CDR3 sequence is CASSSRVSSYNEQFF. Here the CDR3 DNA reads TGTGCCAGCAGCAGCCGAGTGAGCTCCTACAATGAGCAGTTCTTC.